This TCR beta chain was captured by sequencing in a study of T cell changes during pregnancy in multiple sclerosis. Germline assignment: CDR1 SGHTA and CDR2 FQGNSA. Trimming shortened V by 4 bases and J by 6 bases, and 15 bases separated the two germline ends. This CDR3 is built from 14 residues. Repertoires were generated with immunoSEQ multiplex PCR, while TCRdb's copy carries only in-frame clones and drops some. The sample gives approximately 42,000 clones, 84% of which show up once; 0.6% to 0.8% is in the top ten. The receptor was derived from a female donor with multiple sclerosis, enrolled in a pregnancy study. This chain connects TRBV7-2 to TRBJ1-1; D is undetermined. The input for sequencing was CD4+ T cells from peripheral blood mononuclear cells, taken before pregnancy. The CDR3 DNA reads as TGTGCCAGCAGCTCAAGTTGGGGAGTTTCTGAAGCTTTCTTT. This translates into CASSSSWGVSEAFF.